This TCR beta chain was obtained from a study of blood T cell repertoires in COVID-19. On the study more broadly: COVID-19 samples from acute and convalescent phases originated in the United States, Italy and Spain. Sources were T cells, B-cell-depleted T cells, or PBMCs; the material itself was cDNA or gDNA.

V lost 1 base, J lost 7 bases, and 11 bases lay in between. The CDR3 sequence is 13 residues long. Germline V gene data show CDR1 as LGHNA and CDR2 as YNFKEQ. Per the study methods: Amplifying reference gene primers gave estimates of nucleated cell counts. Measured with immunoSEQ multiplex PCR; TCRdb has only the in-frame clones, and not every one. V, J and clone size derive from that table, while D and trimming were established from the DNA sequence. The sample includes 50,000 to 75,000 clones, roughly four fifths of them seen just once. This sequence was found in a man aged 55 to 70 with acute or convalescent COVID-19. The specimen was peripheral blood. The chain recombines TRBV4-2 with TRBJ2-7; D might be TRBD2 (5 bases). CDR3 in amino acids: CASSQGPEEEQYF. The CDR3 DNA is TGTGCCAGCAGCCAAGGTCCGGAGGAAGAGCAGTACTTC.